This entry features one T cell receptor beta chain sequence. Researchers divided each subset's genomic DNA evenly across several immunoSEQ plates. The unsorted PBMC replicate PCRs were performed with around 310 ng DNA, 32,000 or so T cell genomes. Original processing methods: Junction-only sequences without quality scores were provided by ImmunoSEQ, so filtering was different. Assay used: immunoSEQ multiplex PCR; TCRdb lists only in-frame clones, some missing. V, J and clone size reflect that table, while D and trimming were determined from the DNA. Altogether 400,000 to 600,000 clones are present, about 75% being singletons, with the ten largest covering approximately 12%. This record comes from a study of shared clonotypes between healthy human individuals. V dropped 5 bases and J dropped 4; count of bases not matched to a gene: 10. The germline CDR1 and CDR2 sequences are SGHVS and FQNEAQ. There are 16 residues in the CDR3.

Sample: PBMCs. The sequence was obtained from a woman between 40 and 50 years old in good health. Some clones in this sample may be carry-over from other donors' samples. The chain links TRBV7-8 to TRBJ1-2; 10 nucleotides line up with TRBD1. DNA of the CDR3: TGTGCCAGCAGCGCCCAATCAGGGACAGGGGTCTATGGCTACACCTTC. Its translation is CASSAQSGTGVYGYTF.